The rows below give T cell receptor beta chains drawn from one sample of a study of shared T cell receptors in the human thymus. TCRdb's copy holds only in-frame clones and misses some; the assay was immunoSEQ multiplex PCR. The sample lists hundreds of thousands of clones, around nine tenths seen once, with about 0.01% in the top ten. A further study also used this sample, focusing on human thymus T cells.

Specimen: thymocytes. These receptors were collected from a boy in the first two years of life with a congenital heart defect. The CDR3 runs from the conserved cysteine through the conserved F or W. D genes are given only for firm matches. The size field is filled for only some rows; it gives once, few, many or a size class.

j_call,d_call,v_call,clone_size,cdr3_nt,cdr3_aa
TRBJ2-1,TRBD2,TRBV15,NA,TGTGCCACCAGCAGAGAAATACCTCGGGCTAGCGGGTCGAGGTACAATGAGCAGTTCTTC,CATSREIPRASGSRYNEQFF
TRBJ2-7,NA,TRBV6-5,NA,TGTGCCAGCAGCCAAGTGGGAGCCATAAAAGTGGAGCAGTACTTC,CASSQVGAIKVEQYF
TRBJ2-7,NA,TRBV7-2,NA,TGTGCCAGCAGCCAAAAAGCCTCACGGGGGTACGAGCAGTACTTC,CASSQKASRGYEQYF
TRBJ2-3,NA,TRBV28,NA,TGTGCCAGCAGTTTATCCCGGGCAGATACGCAGTATTTT,CASSLSRADTQYF
TRBJ2-7,NA,TRBV14,NA,TGTGCCAGCAGCCCCCGGTTTCGGGAATCAAGCGGGGAGCAGTACTTC,CASSPRFRESSGEQYF
TRBJ2-3,TRBD2,TRBV5-1,NA,TGCGCCAGCAGCTTGGTTGGCCTAGCGGGAGGGCCGGGCACAGATACGCAGTATTTT,CASSLVGLAGGPGTDTQYF
TRBJ2-4,NA,TRBV6-1,NA,TGTGCCAGCAGTGAAAATTGTCTAGCCATAGCCAAAAACATTCAGTACTTC,CASSENCLAIAKNIQYF
TRBJ1-2,TRBD1,TRBV5-1,NA,TGCGCCAGCAGCTGGGGGACAGGGCACACCTTC,CASSWGTGHTF
TRBJ1-2,NA,TRBV4-3,NA,TGCGCCAGCAGCCAATCTTATCAGGGGCGGAGTGGCTACACCTTC,CASSQSYQGRSGYTF
TRBJ1-2,NA,TRBV18,NA,TGTGCCAGCTCACCGACAAACTATGGCTACACCTTC,CASSPTNYGYTF
TRBJ2-1,NA,TRBV4-1,NA,TGCGCCAGCAGCCAAGCGGTGAGCTCCTACAATGAGCAGTTCTTC,CASSQAVSSYNEQFF
TRBJ2-1,NA,TRBV29-1,NA,TGCAGCGTAGGGGTGGCCAGCTCCTACAATGAGCAGTTCTTC,CSVGVASSYNEQFF
TRBJ1-2,TRBD1,TRBV7-9,NA,TGTGCCAGCAGCCCGAGGCACAGGGGTCTCTATGGCTACACCTTC,CASSPRHRGLYGYTF
TRBJ2-1,TRBD1,TRBV6-6,NA,TGTGCCAGCAGTAACAGGGGACACAATGAGCAGTTCTTC,CASSNRGHNEQFF
TRBJ2-1,NA,TRBV5-1,NA,TGCGCCAGCAGCTCGGACAGAAACAATGAGCAGTTCTTC,CASSSDRNNEQFF
TRBJ1-1,NA,TRBV10-1,NA,TGCGCCAGCAGTGAGAAGCAACCCACGGGGACTGAAGCTTTCTTT,CASSEKQPTGTEAFF
TRBJ2-3,NA,TRBV7-9,once,TGTGCCAGCAGTTCCGGGAGAAACACAGATACGCAGTATTTT,CASSSGRNTDTQYF
TRBJ2-5,NA,TRBV19,NA,TGTGCCAGTAGTATAGGGGACTGGCGGCCCTTCCAAGAGACCCAGTACTTC,CASSIGDWRPFQETQYF
TRBJ1-4,NA,TRBV6-1,NA,TGTGCCAGCAGTGGGCGGGGGGGGCCCTCGGATGAAAAACTGTTTTTT,CASSGRGGPSDEKLFF
TRBJ1-2,TRBD1,TRBV7-6,few,TGTGCCAGCAGCCCAAAGCCTCAGGGGGCCGATGGCTACACCTTC,CASSPKPQGADGYTF
TRBJ2-2,TRBD2,TRBV6-1,NA,TGTGCCAGCAGTGAATCCTTAGGGACTAGCGGGAGATGGAACACCGGGGAGCTGTTTTTT,CASSESLGTSGRWNTGELFF
TRBJ1-3,TRBD1,TRBV12-5,NA,TGTGCTAGTGGTATCAGGGGGCCTGGAAACACCATATATTTT,CASGIRGPGNTIYF
TRBJ2-7,TRBD1,TRBV11-3,NA,TGTGCCACCTCGGACAGGGGTGGCTACGAGCAGTACTTC,CATSDRGGYEQYF
TRBJ2-1,NA,TRBV10-3,NA,TGTGCCACCGCCGGGAGCTCCTACAATGAGCAGTTCTTC,CATAGSSYNEQFF
TRBJ2-7,TRBD2,TRBV19,NA,TGTGCCAGTAGTATAAAATCTAGCGGAACCTTGGAGCAGTACTTC,CASSIKSSGTLEQYF
TRBJ2-1,NA,TRBV28,NA,TGTGCCAGCAGTTTTAACGGGGGACCGAACAATGAGCAGTTCTTC,CASSFNGGPNNEQFF
TRBJ2-7,NA,TRBV28,NA,TGTGCCAGCAGCCCCACAGGGAACGAGCAGTACTTC,CASSPTGNEQYF
TRBJ2-1,TRBD2,TRBV2,NA,TGTGGAGGGACTCGCGGGAGCGGGGGTTCATACAATGAGCAGTTCTTC,CGGTRGSGGSYNEQFF
TRBJ2-3,TRBD2,TRBV30,NA,TGTGCCTGGAGTGGTAACACCGGGACTAGCGGGAGGCCCACAGATACGCAGTATTTT,CAWSGNTGTSGRPTDTQYF
TRBJ2-3,TRBD1,TRBV2,NA,TGTGCCAGCAGTGAGGAACAGGGGACAGATACGCAGTATTTT,CASSEEQGTDTQYF
TRBJ2-1,TRBD1,TRBV6-4,NA,TGTGCCAGCAGTGAAGGGACAGGGAAGATCCCCTACAATGAGCAGTTCTTC,CASSEGTGKIPYNEQFF
TRBJ1-2,NA,TRBV14,NA,TGTGCCAGCAGCTTACAGGGCTTAAGGGGCTACACCTTC,CASSLQGLRGYTF
TRBJ2-7,NA,TRBV28,NA,TGTGCCAGCAGTCCCAGGGAATCCTACGAGCAGTACTTC,CASSPRESYEQYF
TRBJ1-1,TRBD1,TRBV27,NA,TGTGCCAGCAGTCTTCCAGGGGGCACTGAAGCTTTCTTT,CASSLPGGTEAFF
TRBJ2-7,NA,TRBV27,NA,TGTGCCAGCAGCCGACACAGGACCTCCTACGAGCAGTACTTC,CASSRHRTSYEQYF
TRBJ2-7,TRBD1,TRBV19,few,TGTGCCAGTAGTAAATACCCGGACAGGGGATGGAGGCAGTACTTC,CASSKYPDRGWRQYF
TRBJ2-5,NA,TRBV18,NA,TGTGCCAGCTCACTTAGCGAACAAGAGACCCAGTACTTC,CASSLSEQETQYF
TRBJ1-3,TRBD1,TRBV9,few,TGTGCCAGCAGCGAGGACAGGGGAAAGCGGAGCTCTGGAAACACCATATATTTT,CASSEDRGKRSSGNTIYF
TRBJ2-7,NA,TRBV7-2,NA,TGTGCCAGCAGTTATAGTAGCAGCCACTACGAGCAGTACTTC,CASSYSSSHYEQYF
TRBJ2-2,NA,TRBV4-3,NA,TGCGCCAGCAGCCAACCCTCAGAGAGCAGGGGGAACACCGGGGAGCTGTTTTTT,CASSQPSESRGNTGELFF
TRBJ2-7,NA,TRBV19,NA,TGTGCCAGTAAGAGGGTAGCGTTTGGGATCTCCTACGAGCAGTACTTC,CASKRVAFGISYEQYF
TRBJ2-5,NA,TRBV7-9,NA,TGTGCCAGCAGCATAACAGGGGGGGAGGATCTCCTAAACCAAGAGACCCAGTACTTC,CASSITGGEDLLNQETQYF
TRBJ2-7,TRBD1,TRBV5-4,NA,TGTGCCAGCAGCGATATGTTGGGCAAGGAACAGGGGGCCGAAGACGAGCAGTACTTC,CASSDMLGKEQGAEDEQYF
TRBJ2-4,NA,TRBV6-6,NA,TGTGCCAGTAGCCCCCGGGACTCTTTAAAAAACATTCAGTACTTC,CASSPRDSLKNIQYF
TRBJ2-1,TRBD2,TRBV5-6,once,TGTGCCAGCAGCTTTCGGGGTAGCGGGACAAACAATGAGCAGTTCTTC,CASSFRGSGTNNEQFF
TRBJ1-2,NA,TRBV5-4,NA,TGTGCCAGCAGCTCGATCCCGGGACACCTTCATTTTAGGGGCTACACCTTC,CASSSIPGHLHFRGYTF
TRBJ1-4,NA,TRBV7-2,NA,TGTGCCAGCAGCTTAGAAGATCGGGATGAAAAACTGTTTTTT,CASSLEDRDEKLFF
TRBJ2-3,TRBD2,TRBV5-1,NA,TGCGCCAGCAGCTTGGTTCCGCGGGAGGGCCAAGATACGCAGTATTTT,CASSLVPREGQDTQYF
TRBJ2-6,TRBD1,TRBV4-3,NA,TGCGCCAGCAGCCGGAGGACAGGGGACGGCTCTGGGGCCAACGTCCTGACTTTC,CASSRRTGDGSGANVLTF
TRBJ2-7,TRBD2,TRBV6-1,NA,TGTGCCAGCAGTGAAATGGGAGCCGGGTGGCTAGCGGGAGGGCGAGGCCACGAGCAGTACTTC,CASSEMGAGWLAGGRGHEQYF
TRBJ1-2,TRBD1,TRBV5-8,NA,TGTGCCAGCAGCTATTTCCCAGGGGGTAAGGACTATGGCTACACCTTC,CASSYFPGGKDYGYTF
TRBJ2-7,NA,TRBV2,NA,TGTGCCAGCAGCGTCAGGGTCGGTCAGCCCTCTTACGAGCAGTACTTC,CASSVRVGQPSYEQYF
TRBJ2-7,TRBD2,TRBV4-1,NA,TGCGCCAGCAGCCAAGAGAGGCCCGCGGGAGGGACCTACGAGCAGTACTTC,CASSQERPAGGTYEQYF
TRBJ1-1,TRBD1,TRBV6-5,NA,TGTGCCAGCAGGACAGGGAGGCAAGGGAACACTGAAGCTTTCTTT,CASRTGRQGNTEAFF